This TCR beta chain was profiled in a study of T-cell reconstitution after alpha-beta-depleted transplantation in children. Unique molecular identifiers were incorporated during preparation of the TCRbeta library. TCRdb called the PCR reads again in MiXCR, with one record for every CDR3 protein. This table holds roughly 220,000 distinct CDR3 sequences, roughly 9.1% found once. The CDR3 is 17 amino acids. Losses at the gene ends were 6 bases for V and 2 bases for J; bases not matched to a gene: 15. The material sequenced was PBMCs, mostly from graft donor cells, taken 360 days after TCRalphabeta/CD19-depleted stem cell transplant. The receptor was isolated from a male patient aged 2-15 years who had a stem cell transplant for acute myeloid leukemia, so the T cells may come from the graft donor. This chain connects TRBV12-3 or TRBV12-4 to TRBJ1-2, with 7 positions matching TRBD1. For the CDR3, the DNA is TGTGCCAGCAGCTTCCGCCGGCTAGGACAGGCAAACTATGGCTACACCTTC. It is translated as CASSFRRLGQANYGYTF.